What follows is one T cell receptor beta chain and its context. This clone's antigen is unknown. No clone much larger than this one lies a single base away; base qualities are absent. Library prep was done by PCR. DNA from cultured CD4+ T cells underwent TCR sequencing with the Oncomine TCR Beta short-read assay at the Johns Hopkins FTIC core. The QIAamp micro DNA kit was used to extract genomic DNA from the cultured CD4+ T cells. The Oncomine TCR Beta libraries from cultured CD4+ T cells were pooled using unique dual indexes and then sequenced on an Illumina iSeq 100. The published analysis was carried out like this. Non-productive sequences were filtered out, and CDR3s that did not start with C, did not end with F or W, or were shorter than 7 amino acids were discarded. Antigen-specific clonotypes were identified using the MANAFEST web application through comparison of peptide-stimulated wells with reference and other culture wells. An FDR below 0.05, an odds ratio above 5, and a productive frequency above 0.1% in at least two of three replicate wells were required for clones to be considered positive. Cross-reactive clonotypes were defined as significantly expanded in both SARS-CoV-2 spike wells and at least one common cold coronavirus spike condition. Levenshtein distances (stringdist) and unrooted phylogenetic trees (ape) in R version 3.6.1 were used to assess CDR3 homology. TCRdb trimmed the raw reads at Q25, called clones with MiXCR and kept productive beta chains. Merged by CDR3 protein, the rows form single entries marked with the most common genes and DNA. These V and J calls originate from TCRdb's pipeline instead of the authors' own analysis. Within this sample are tens of thousands of distinct CDR3 sequences, with 30% to 35% of them counted one time only. Roughly an eighth of the sample belongs to the ten largest clones.

What the treatment or condition label conveys for this sample: approximately 11-day PBMC culture with coronavirus spike peptide pools or control peptides (ViraFEST assay). The study used the ViraFEST assay, which expanded antigen-specific T cells with peptide pools and then identified expanded clonotypes by TCR sequencing. Positive SARS-CoV-2 PCR tests in the convalescent patients dated from March to December 2020, before Alpha, Beta and Delta variants emerged in the United States. Each well held 2.1 million or so PBMCs cultured in IMDM containing roughly 5.4% human AB serum and roughly 10 IU/ml IL-2, with around 9.2 ug/ml peptide pools added. On days 3 and 7, half of the culture medium was replaced with fresh IL-2-containing medium. CD4+ T cells were isolated after roughly 9 days of culture through negative selection using the EasySep CD4+ T cell isolation kit. Ficoll-Paque Plus gradient centrifugation was used to isolate PBMCs from whole blood, and the isolated PBMCs were then either used fresh or cryopreserved at -140C. Each culture condition was generally run in triplicate wells.

The data were obtained in a study of vaccination and CD4 T cells after COVID-19 (dated by TCRdb to between 2021 and 2024). In terms of the full investigation: Convalescent patients had a positive SARS-CoV-2 result on nasal swab PCR, and of these patients, several had mild disease and one had severe disease. Six males and four females were included in the convalescent cohort, with two Hispanic individuals, seven Caucasians, two Asians and one multiracial person represented. Participants received two doses of either the Pfizer-BioNTech BNT162b2 vaccine (n=8) or the Moderna mRNA-1273 vaccine (n=2). Post-COVID blood samples were collected from convalescent patients a median of around 96 days after diagnosis, with a range of roughly 30 to 161 days. Post-vaccine blood samples were taken a median of around 77 days after the second vaccine dose, with a range of about 13 to 250 days. Culture stimuli were overlapping spike peptide pools from SARS-CoV-2 and from the common cold coronaviruses HCoV-NL63, HCoV-OC43 and HCoV-229E. In control cultures, a CEFX viral epitope pool was used as positive control, an HIV-1 Nef peptide pool was used as negative control, or no peptide was added. In roughly eleven COVID-19 convalescent patients and a handful of infection-naive healthy vaccine recipients, the spike-specific CD4+ TCR repertoire before mRNA vaccination was compared with the repertoire after mRNA vaccination. General conclusions and limits of the study: Of the vaccine-specific clones in convalescent patients, 304 of 307, or nearly all, reacted only to SARS-CoV-2 spike and did not cross-react with common cold coronaviruses. Among the post-vaccine SARS-CoV-2-reactive clones in convalescent patients, a median about 87% showed up only after vaccination, which suggests vaccine-specific priming. The median count of SARS-CoV-2-reactive clonotypes went up from 20 to 25 after infection to 30 to 40 after vaccination, although the change was not significant. Only a relatively small number of convalescent patients were included in the study, and early timepoints following natural infection were not analyzed.

The junction shows trimming of 2 bases on V and 3 bases on J, plus 14 bases between the germline ends. CDR1 and CDR2 (MNHEY, SVGAGI) derive from the germline V gene. The CDR3 holds 17 amino acids from the cysteine to the phenylalanine. Only the CDR3 part of the read is kept: 51 bases, read in frame from the first base. This chain joins TRBV6-5 to TRBJ1-6; TRBD1 is possibly the D segment (5 matching bases). The sequence was collected from a human donor with COVID-19. The sample was cultured CD4+ T cells from blood. Read as DNA, the sequence is TGTGCCAGCAGTTACCTCCCCGGGACTGGCTATAATTCACCCCTCCACTTT. Translated, this is CASSYLPGTGYNSPLHF.